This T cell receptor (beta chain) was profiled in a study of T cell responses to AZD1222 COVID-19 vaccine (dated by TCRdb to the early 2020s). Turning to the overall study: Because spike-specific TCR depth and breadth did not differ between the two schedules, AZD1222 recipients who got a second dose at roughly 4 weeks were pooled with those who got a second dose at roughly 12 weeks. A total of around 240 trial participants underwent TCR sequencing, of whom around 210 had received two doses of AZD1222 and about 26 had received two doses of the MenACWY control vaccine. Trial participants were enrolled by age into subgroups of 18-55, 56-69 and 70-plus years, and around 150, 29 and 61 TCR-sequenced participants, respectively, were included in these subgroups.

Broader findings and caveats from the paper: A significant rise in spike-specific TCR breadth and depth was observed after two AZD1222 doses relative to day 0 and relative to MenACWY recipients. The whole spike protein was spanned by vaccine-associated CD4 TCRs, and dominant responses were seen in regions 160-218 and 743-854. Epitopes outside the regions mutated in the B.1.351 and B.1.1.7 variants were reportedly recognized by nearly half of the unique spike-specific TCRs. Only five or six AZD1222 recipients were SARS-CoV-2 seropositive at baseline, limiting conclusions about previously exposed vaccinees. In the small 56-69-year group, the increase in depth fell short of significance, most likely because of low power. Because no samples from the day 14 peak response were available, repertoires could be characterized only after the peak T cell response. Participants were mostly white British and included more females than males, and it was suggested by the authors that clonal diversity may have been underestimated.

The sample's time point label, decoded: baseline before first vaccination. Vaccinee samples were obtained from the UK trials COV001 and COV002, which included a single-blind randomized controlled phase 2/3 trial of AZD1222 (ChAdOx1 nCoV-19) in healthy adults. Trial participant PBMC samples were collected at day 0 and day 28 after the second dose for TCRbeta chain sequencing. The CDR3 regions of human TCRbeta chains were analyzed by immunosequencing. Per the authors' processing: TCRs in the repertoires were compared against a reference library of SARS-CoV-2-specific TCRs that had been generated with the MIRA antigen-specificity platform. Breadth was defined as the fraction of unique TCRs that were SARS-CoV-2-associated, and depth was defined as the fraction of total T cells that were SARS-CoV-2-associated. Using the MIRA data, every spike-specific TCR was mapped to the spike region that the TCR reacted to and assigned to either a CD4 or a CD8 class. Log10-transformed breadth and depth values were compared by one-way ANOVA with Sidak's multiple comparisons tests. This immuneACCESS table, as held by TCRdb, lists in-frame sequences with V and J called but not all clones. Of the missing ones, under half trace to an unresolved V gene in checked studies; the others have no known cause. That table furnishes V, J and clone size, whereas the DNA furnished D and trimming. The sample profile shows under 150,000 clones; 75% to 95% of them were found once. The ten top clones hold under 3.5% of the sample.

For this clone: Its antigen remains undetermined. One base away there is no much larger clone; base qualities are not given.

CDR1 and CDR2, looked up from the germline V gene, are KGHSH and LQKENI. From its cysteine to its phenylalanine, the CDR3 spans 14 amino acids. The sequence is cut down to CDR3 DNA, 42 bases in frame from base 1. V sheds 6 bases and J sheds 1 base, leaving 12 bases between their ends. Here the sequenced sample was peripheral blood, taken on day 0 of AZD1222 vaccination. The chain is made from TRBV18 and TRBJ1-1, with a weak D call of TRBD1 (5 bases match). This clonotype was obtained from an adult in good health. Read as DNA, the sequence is TGTGCCAGCTCCGGGACGTCGGGGAACACTGAAGCTTTCTTT. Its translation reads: CASSGTSGNTEAFF.